The TCR beta chain under discussion was sequenced for a study of CD8+CD57+ T cells in acquired aplastic anemia. General observations from the study: Researchers reported that CD8+ Simpson's diversity was not significantly different in patients versus controls.

Germline loops: CDR1 MNHEY, CDR2 SMNVEV (reference sequence). V lost 5 bases to trimming and J lost 1 base, with 9 bases between them. This CDR3 is 14 amino acids long. Genomic DNA acted as the template from which TCR beta VDJ combination and CDR3 sequence profiling were carried out. Via MiXCR, TCRdb re-called the reads, giving one row per CDR3 protein. The sample contains about 240,000 distinct CDR3 sequences, 45% to 50% of which appear only once. Before being chosen for sequencing, patients had shown CD8+CD57+ cell expansion by flow cytometry. This clonotype appeared a few times. Its antigen is not known.

The source material was sorted CD4+, CD8+, or CD8+CD57+ T cells (not recorded which) from PBMCs. The clonotype was recovered from a human donor with aplastic anemia. The rearrangement links TRBV27 to TRBJ2-1, with a tentative D call TRBD2 (6 bases). DNA for the CDR3: TGTGCCAGCAGTCCTAGCGCGTCCTACAATGAGCAGTTCTTC. Amino acids: CASSPSASYNEQFF.